The source of this TCR beta chain is a study of T-cell memory formation after mild COVID-19. Looking at the study overall: Across donors, TCR clusters were largely donor specific.

The table lists this clonotype with a few counts. The germline V gene has CDR1 SEHNR and CDR2 FQNEAQ (reference sequence). The CDR3 sequence is 19 residues long. V lost 5 bases to trimming and J lost 1 base; unmatched junction nucleotides: 14. Using constant-segment primers, 5'RACE produced TCR alpha and TCR beta cDNA libraries carrying sample barcodes and UMIs. Using its own MiXCR run on the 5' RACE reads, TCRdb lists one record per CDR3 protein. The profile covers about 610,000 distinct CDR3 sequences, with 17% appearing a single time and about 8.1% taken by the ten largest. The sequence came from an adult woman who had mild COVID-19 (a few samples of this study predate the infection). Cell type and time point are not known. The sequenced material came from PBMCs or a T cell subset sorted from them (not recorded which). V is TRBV7-9 and J is TRBJ2-3; TRBD2 agrees at 11 bases. The CDR3: CASSPNWLAGGGGTDTQYF. In DNA, the CDR3 is TGTGCCAGCAGCCCGAACTGGCTAGCGGGAGGAGGGGGCACAGATACGCAGTATTTT.